The next 12 T cell receptor beta chains were all read from a single sample in a study of identical twins. Each CDR3 protein is one row after TCRdb ran MiXCR on the 5' RACE reads. The table has about 330,000 distinct CDR3 sequences, 10% to 15% seen once; the top ten hold 6% to 9%. This same sample was also part of a study on yellow fever vaccine responses in identical twins.

Sequences were obtained from CD8+ T cells sorted from blood. Receptors originate from a woman aged 18-29 years in good health.

The V call is TRBV29-1, the J call TRBJ2-5, with D maybe TRBD2 (7 bases). The CDR3 is made up of 12 amino acids. Germline V gene sequence: CDR1 SQVTM, CDR2 ANQGSEA. V lost 4 bases, J lost 4 bases, and 10 bases lay in between. CDR3 nucleotides: TGCAGCGTTGGGCGGGGGCGAGAGACCCAGTACTTC. The encoded protein is CSVGRGRETQYF.

This clonotype was detected only a few times. The chain's CDR3 is CASSIGGSIYNEQFF. The CDR3 coding sequence is TGTGCCAGTAGTATTGGCGGGAGTATCTACAATGAGCAGTTCTTC. The chain has TRBV19 and TRBJ2-1; 7 bases are shared with TRBD2. Trimming took 3 bases from V and 3 from J; bases not matched to a gene: 5. The germline CDR1 and CDR2 sequences are LNHDA and SQIVND (reference sequence). The CDR3 totals 15 residues.

V is TRBV20-1 and J is TRBJ2-5; possibly TRBD1 for D (5 bases). The V and J ends lost 3 bases and 2 bases respectively, with 13 bases between them. Looked up from germline, CDR1 is DFQATT and CDR2 is SNEGSKA (reference sequence). The CDR3 length is 14 residues. The CDR3 nucleotides are TGCAGTGCTAGTGGGCAGGACATACAAGAGACCCAGTACTTC. Translating gives CSASGQDIQETQYF.

The rearrangement uses TRBV20-1 and TRBJ1-5, with 8 bases matching TRBD1. Trimming at V came to 3 bases and at J to 6 bases, leaving 4 bases not matched to a gene. CDR1 is DFQATT, CDR2 SNEGSKA, per germline (reference sequence). This CDR3 spans 13 amino acids. The CDR3 DNA follows: TGCAGTGCTAGTCGCAGGGGGCGTCAGCCCCAGCATTTT. Encoded protein: CSASRRGRQPQHF.

This clonotype appeared a few times. The chain recombines TRBV11-1 with TRBJ2-7; TRBD2 matches 9 bases. V shed 8 bases and J 0 bases; nucleotides not matched to a gene: 17. The CDR3 is 18 residues long. Per the germline V gene, CDR1 is SGHAT and CDR2 is FQDESV (reference sequence). In DNA, the CDR3 is TGTGCCAGCGCCAATCCGCTAGCGGGGCCGCCACACTCCTACGAGCAGTACTTC. Residues: CASANPLAGPPHSYEQYF.

This chain links TRBV4-1 with TRBJ2-3; D is unresolved. The germline V gene has CDR1 MGHRA and CDR2 YSYEKL. The CDR3 extends over 17 amino acids. The ends were cut back, 2 bases at V and 0 bases at J, with 15 bases in the middle. The CDR3 spells CASSQHTYVTSTDTQYF. The CDR3 DNA is TGCGCCAGCAGCCAACATACATACGTAACTAGCACAGATACGCAGTATTTT.

This chain uses TRBV12-3 or TRBV12-4 with TRBJ2-4, with 7 nucleotides matching TRBD1. The CDR3 is made up of 16 amino acids. The V segment lost 6 bases and the J segment 2 bases; nucleotides outside the gene matches: 10. As DNA, the CDR3 is TGTGCCAGCAGACCCGACAGGGACGGGTCCAAAAACATTCAGTACTTC. Its protein is CASRPDRDGSKNIQYF.

This clonotype showed up many times. The chain uses TRBV12-3 or TRBV12-4 and TRBJ2-7, with TRBD2 matching over 7 bases. This CDR3 has 14 amino acids. Trimming removed 3 bases from V and 2 bases from J; junction bases left unmatched: 4. In DNA form, the CDR3 reads TGTGCCAGCAGTTTGAGGGAGGGCACCTACGAGCAGTACTTC. Its translation: CASSLREGTYEQYF.

The J gene is TRBJ2-7, the V gene TRBV27; D tentatively reads TRBD1 or TRBD2 (5 bases each). CDR1 and CDR2 from the germline V gene are MNHEY and SMNVEV (reference sequence). The V and J ends lost 3 bases and 4 bases respectively, with 16 bases between them. The CDR3 is 15 amino acids. CDR3 coding DNA: TGTGCCAGCAGTTTGACCCCAAGTGGGGGTTACGAGCAGTACGTC. This sequence encodes CASSLTPSGGYEQYV.

This clonotype was picked up a small number of times. The chain employs TRBV12-5 and TRBJ2-1, with no clear D. The germline V gene has CDR1 LGHNT and CDR2 FRNRAP. Trimming stripped 8 bases from V and 1 base from J, with 12 bases between. The CDR3 is made up of 14 amino acids. The CDR3 region has the DNA TGTGCTAGTTCCGAAGGGTTGTCCTACAATGAGCAGTTCTTC. This codes for CASSEGLSYNEQFF.

The table lists this clonotype with a few counts. The chain carries TRBV4-2 and TRBJ1-5; D is unclear. Germline CDR1 and CDR2: LGHNA and YNFKEQ. The CDR3 is made up of 15 amino acids. The germline V and J ends were trimmed by 0 bases and 0 bases, with 6 bases remaining between them. For the CDR3, the DNA is TGTGCCAGCAGCCAAGAAACAGTTAGCAATCAGCCCCAGCATTTT. Protein: CASSQETVSNQPQHF.

The V gene is TRBV13, the J gene TRBJ2-3; 13 bases agree with TRBD2. This CDR3 comprises 18 residues. Trimming removed 5 bases from V and 4 bases from J; junction bases left unmatched: 12. Per the germline V gene, CDR1 is PRHDT and CDR2 is FYEKMQ (reference sequence). The CDR3 reads CASSARTSGGSGADTQYF. The CDR3 DNA reads TGTGCCAGCAGCGCTAGGACTAGCGGGGGCTCTGGGGCAGATACGCAGTATTTT.